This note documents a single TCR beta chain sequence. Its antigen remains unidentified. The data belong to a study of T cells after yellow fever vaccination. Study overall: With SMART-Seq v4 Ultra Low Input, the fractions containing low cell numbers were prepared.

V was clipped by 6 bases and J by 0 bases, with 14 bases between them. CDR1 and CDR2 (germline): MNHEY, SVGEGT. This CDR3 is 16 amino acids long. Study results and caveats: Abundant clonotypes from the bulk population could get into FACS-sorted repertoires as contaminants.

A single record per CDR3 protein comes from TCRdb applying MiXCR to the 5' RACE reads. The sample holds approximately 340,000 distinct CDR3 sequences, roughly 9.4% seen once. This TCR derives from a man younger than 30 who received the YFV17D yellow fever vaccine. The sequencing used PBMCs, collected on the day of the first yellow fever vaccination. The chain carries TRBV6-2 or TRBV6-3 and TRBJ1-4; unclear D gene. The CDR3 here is CASSPMLLATNEKLFF. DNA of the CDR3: TGTGCCAGCAGCCCGATGCTTCTTGCAACTAATGAAAAACTGTTTTTT.